This TCR beta chain came from a study of blood T cell repertoires in COVID-19. On the study more broadly: T cells, B-cell-depleted T cells, or PBMCs provided the cDNA or gDNA that served as material.

TCRdb keeps only in-frame clones here, not all; method: immunoSEQ multiplex PCR. Of fewer than 85,000 clones listed, about 92% are singletons. The V and J ends lost 8 bases and 7 bases respectively, with 18 bases between them. Germline CDR1 reads SGHRS; CDR2 reads YFSETQ. CDR3 length: 13 amino acids. The V call is TRBV5-1, the J call TRBJ1-1, with D perhaps matching TRBD1 (6 bases). The source material was peripheral blood. This TCR was sampled from a woman aged 45-59 years in a cohort sampled during active COVID-19. Here the CDR3 reads CASLGQGTGEAFF. The CDR3, as DNA: TGCGCCAGTTTGGGGCAGGGGACGGGTGAAGCTTTCTTT.